The source of this TCR beta chain is a study of blood T cells in healthy people across ages. Germline V lookup: CDR1 ENHRY, CDR2 SYGVKD. V shed 0 bases, J shed 4 bases, and the junction held 5 bases outside the gene matches. The CDR3 totals 15 residues. Points from the study as a whole: Compared with aged donors, long-lived donors showed fewer expanded clones, suggesting selection. Among T cells, TCR beta diversity per million cells dropped roughly linearly as age rose.

The use of a sample-barcoded 5' primer and a J-beta primer mix characterized a second PCR of about 6 to 12 cycles. Each cDNA molecule was tagged by a template-switch adaptor that had 12 random nucleotides. Every individual sample yielded 2.5 million or more paired-end reads (each containing CDR3). Using its own MiXCR run on the 5' RACE reads, TCRdb lists one record per CDR3 protein. The data contain 1.5 million to 2 million distinct CDR3 sequences, 30% to 35% of them singletons. This clonotype came up many times. Its antigen is undetermined. The specimen was blood. This clonotype was obtained from a woman in her twenties or thirties in good health. J is TRBJ2-7 and V is TRBV10-3; 8 nucleotides match TRBD1. CDR3 protein: CAISESGTGHYEQYF. Written as DNA, the CDR3 is TGTGCCATCAGTGAGTCCGGGACAGGCCATTACGAGCAGTACTTC.